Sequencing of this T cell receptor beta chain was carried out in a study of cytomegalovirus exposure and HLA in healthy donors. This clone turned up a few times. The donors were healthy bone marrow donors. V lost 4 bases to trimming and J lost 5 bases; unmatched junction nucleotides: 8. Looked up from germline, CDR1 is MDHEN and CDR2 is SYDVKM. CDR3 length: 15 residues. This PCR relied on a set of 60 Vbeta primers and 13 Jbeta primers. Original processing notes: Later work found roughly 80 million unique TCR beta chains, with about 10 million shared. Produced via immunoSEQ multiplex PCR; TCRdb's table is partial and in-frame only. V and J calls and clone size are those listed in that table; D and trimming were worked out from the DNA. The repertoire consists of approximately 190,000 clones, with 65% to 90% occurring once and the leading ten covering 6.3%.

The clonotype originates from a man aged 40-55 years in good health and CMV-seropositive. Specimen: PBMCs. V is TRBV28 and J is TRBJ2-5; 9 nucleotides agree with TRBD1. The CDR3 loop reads CASSSSIQGAETQYF. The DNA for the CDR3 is TGTGCCAGCAGTTCATCAATACAGGGGGCGGAGACCCAGTACTTC.